What follows are 23 T cell receptor beta chains derived from one specimen sequenced in a study of blood T cell repertoires in COVID-19. Here immunoSEQ multiplex PCR was the method, and the copy in TCRdb shows in-frame clones only, minus some. This table holds approximately 200,000 clones, about 87% found once. The sample consisted of peripheral blood. These receptors all stem from a man aged 65 to 85 with acute or convalescent COVID-19.

The J gene is TRBJ1-5, the V gene TRBV9; 8 positions match TRBD1. Germline V gene lookup returns CDR1 SGDLS and CDR2 YYNGEE. The CDR3 covers 14 residues. V lost 3 bases and J lost 3; bases outside the gene matches: 2. CDR3 sequence: CASSGQGINQPQHF. As DNA, the CDR3 is TGTGCCAGCAGCGGACAGGGGATCAATCAGCCCCAGCATTTT.

CDR3 DNA sequence: TGTGCCAGTTCCTTTTCGAGTGAGAGGTGGGACACCGGGGAGCTGTTTTTT. Protein: CASSFSSERWDTGELFF. This chain joins TRBV27 and TRBJ2-2; D not resolved. Germline loops: CDR1 MNHEY, CDR2 SMNVEV (reference sequence). This CDR3 is built from 17 residues. The V end lost 9 bases, the J end lost 3 bases, and 23 bases lay between the germline ends.

This chain joins TRBV28 and TRBJ1-5; 7 bases fit TRBD1. V lost 10 bases to trimming and J lost 8 bases; unmatched junction nucleotides: 8. The CDR3 runs 12 residues. Germline-derived CDR1 and CDR2 are MDHEN and SYDVKM. CDR3 loop: CATEGAFEPQHF. DNA of the CDR3: TGTGCCACCGAGGGGGCGTTTGAGCCCCAGCATTTT.

In the case of this clone: Different DNA sequences within this sample yield the same CDR3. The CDR3 spells CASSVGSGSYNEQFF. The CDR3 bases are TGTGCCAGCAGCGTAGGAAGCGGATCCTACAATGAGCAGTTCTTC. The chain has TRBV9 and TRBJ2-1; D may be TRBD2 (5 bases). The CDR3 length is 15 residues. Trimming stripped 0 bases from V and 1 base from J, with 8 bases between. Germline V CDR1 and CDR2: SGDLS, YYNGEE.

V gene TRBV5-1 combines with J gene TRBJ1-1; perhaps TRBD1 as D (6 bases). V shed 4 bases and J shed 1 base, with 17 bases lying between them. This CDR3 contains 16 residues. Germline lookup yields CDR1 SGHRS and CDR2 YFSETQ. The DNA of the CDR3 is TGCGCCAGCAGCCCTAGCGGGGGCACGTGGAACACTGAAGCTTTCTTT. Translation gives CASSPSGGTWNTEAFF.

The rearrangement uses TRBV6-1 and TRBJ1-2; 10 bases map to TRBD1. The germline V gene has CDR1 MNHNS and CDR2 SASEGT. Trimming at V came to 3 bases and at J to 2 bases, leaving 6 bases not matched to a gene. The CDR3 length is 16 residues. The CDR3 loop reads CASSDPRTGGNYGYTF. The CDR3 bases are TGTGCCAGCAGTGACCCAAGGACAGGGGGGAACTATGGCTACACCTTC.

This chain uses TRBV11-2 with TRBJ1-6; D is perhaps TRBD1 (5 bases). The germline V and J ends were trimmed by 8 bases and 1 base, with 15 bases remaining between them. The length of the CDR3 is 16 residues. Germline CDR1 is SGHAT and CDR2 is FQNNGV. The CDR3 protein is CASPRAGRSYNSPLHF. CDR3 nucleotides: TGTGCCAGCCCCCGGGCAGGGAGGTCCTATAATTCACCCCTCCACTTT.

The chain has TRBV3-1 (or the pseudogene TRBV3-2) and TRBJ2-1; TRBD2 agrees at 8 bases. The CDR3 sequence is 15 residues long. Trimming removed 3 bases from V and 1 base from J; junction bases left unmatched: 2. Germline V gene data show CDR1 as LGHDT and CDR2 as YNNKEL (reference sequence). For the CDR3, the DNA is TGTGCCAGCAGCCAGTTAGCGGGGTCCTACAATGAGCAGTTCTTC. Its protein product is CASSQLAGSYNEQFF.

The V gene is TRBV18, the J gene TRBJ2-3; D is uncertain. This CDR3 comprises 14 residues. CDR1 is KGHSH, CDR2 LQKENI, per germline. The V end lost 6 bases, the J end lost 6 bases, and 16 bases lay between the germline ends. CDR3 coding DNA: TGTGCCAGCTCCCTGGCTAGTGTGGCTGATACGCAGTATTTT. This codes for CASSLASVADTQYF.

The CDR3 DNA sequence: TGTGCCAGCAGCTTTGGACAGGGAGGAACTAATGAAAAACTGTTTTTT. This gives the protein CASSFGQGGTNEKLFF. The rearrangement links TRBV7-9 to TRBJ1-4, with 8 bases identical to TRBD1. The CDR3 runs to 16 residues. Germline values: CDR1 SEHNR, CDR2 FQNEAQ (reference sequence). V gave up 3 bases and J gave up 1 base; unmatched junction bases: 4.

CDR3 in amino acids: CASSPGGKETQYF. CDR3 sequence (DNA): TGTGCCAGCAGCCCAGGGGGAAAAGAGACCCAGTACTTC. The chain joins TRBV7-2 to TRBJ2-5; 7 nucleotides agree with TRBD1. Trimming removed 5 bases from V and 3 bases from J; junction bases left unmatched: 3. Germline V gives CDR1 SGHTA, CDR2 FQGNSA. The length of the CDR3 is 13 residues.

V and J are TRBV2 and TRBJ2-1, with 8 bases fitting TRBD1. V gave up 5 bases and J gave up 1 base; unmatched junction bases: 7. Per germline, CDR1 SNHLY and CDR2 FYNNEI. The CDR3 has 16 amino acids. The CDR3 nucleotides read TGTGCCAGCAGTAGACAAAGGACAGGGTCCTACAATGAGCAGTTCTTC. Protein product: CASSRQRTGSYNEQFF.

The chain has TRBV7-9 and TRBJ1-1, with TRBD1 matching 8 bases. The CDR3 is 15 residues long. V lost 1 base, J lost 1 base, and 2 bases stayed unmatched. The germline CDR1 and CDR2 sequences are SEHNR and FQNEAQ (reference sequence). CDR3 nucleotide sequence: TGTGCCAGCAGCTTAGTGGGACAGGAGAACACTGAAGCTTTCTTT. Its translation: CASSLVGQENTEAFF.

The table lists this clone with a count of one. The J gene is TRBJ2-1, the V gene TRBV3-1 (or the pseudogene TRBV3-2); 10 nucleotides line up with TRBD2. V gave up 3 bases and J gave up 8 bases; unmatched junction bases: 10. The CDR3 is 16 amino acids. Germline CDR1 reads LGHDT; CDR2 reads YNNKEL (reference sequence). DNA for the CDR3: TGTGCCAGCAGCCATCGAGCGGGAGGGCCTAGGGATGAGCAGTTCTTC. Amino acid sequence: CASSHRAGGPRDEQFF.

The gene calls are TRBV7-2 and TRBJ2-1; D might be TRBD1 (6 bases). V gave up 5 bases and J gave up 10 bases, with 15 bases separating them. The CDR3 extends over 13 amino acids. Germline V gene data show CDR1 as SGHTA and CDR2 as FQGNSA. The CDR3, as DNA: TGTGCCAGCAGCAAAACCTACAGGGACGAGCAGTTCTTC. Amino acid sequence: CASSKTYRDEQFF.

The rearrangement links TRBV28 to TRBJ2-7; 10 bases are shared with TRBD1. The trim removed 10 bases at V and 3 bases at J, leaving 12 bases unmatched. The CDR3 extends over 15 amino acids. Per the germline V gene, CDR1 is MDHEN and CDR2 is SYDVKM. The CDR3 spells CATIEPGQGLYEQYF. CDR3 nucleotide sequence: TGTGCCACCATCGAACCGGGACAGGGGCTCTACGAGCAGTACTTC.

The gene calls are TRBV3-1 (or the pseudogene TRBV3-2) and TRBJ2-1, with TRBD2 matching over 13 bases. The germline CDR1 and CDR2 sequences are LGHDT and YNNKEL (reference sequence). This CDR3 region has 16 residues. V shed 0 bases and J 12 bases; nucleotides not matched to a gene: 8. CDR3 in amino acids: CASSQEYRTSGSAQFF. The CDR3 DNA sequence: TGTGCCAGCAGCCAAGAATACAGGACTAGCGGGAGTGCGCAGTTCTTC.

V gene TRBV7-2 combines with J gene TRBJ2-7, with 7 bases that match TRBD1. CDR1 is SGHTA, CDR2 FQGNSA, per germline. The V and J ends lost 5 bases and 1 base, in that order; junction bases with no gene match: 8. CDR3 length: 15 residues. For the CDR3, the DNA is TGTGCCAGCAGCCCTAAGCGGACAGGTTCCTACGAGCAGTACTTC. This gives the protein CASSPKRTGSYEQYF. Full variable domain (missing parts from reference TRBV7-2 and TRBJ2-7): GAGVSQSPSNKVTEKGKDVELRCDPISGHTALYWYRQSLGQGLEFLIYFQGNSAPDKSGLPSDRFSAERTGGSVSTLTIQRTQQEDSAVYLCASSPKRTGSYEQYFGPGTRLTVT.

The chain uses TRBV27 and TRBJ2-7; TRBD2 agrees at 12 bases. The J segment lost 3 bases and the V segment lost 0 bases, leaving 0 bases of the junction unmatched. From germline, CDR1 is MNHEY and CDR2 SMNVEV (reference sequence). The CDR3 length is 15 residues. The CDR3 nucleotides read TGTGCCAGCAGTTTATCGACTAGCGGGAGCTACGAGCAGTACTTC. Translating it yields CASSLSTSGSYEQYF.

The chain combines TRBV2 with TRBJ2-2, with 8 bases matching TRBD2. The J segment lost 2 bases and the V segment lost 6 bases, leaving 2 bases of the junction unmatched. Germline V gene data show CDR1 as SNHLY and CDR2 as FYNNEI. The CDR3 has 14 amino acids. CDR3 in DNA: TGTGCCAGCAGGGCGGGAGGAAACACCGGGGAGCTGTTTTTT. Its translation is CASRAGGNTGELFF.

J is TRBJ2-7 and V is TRBV6-2 or TRBV6-3; TRBD1 aligns across 7 bases. V trimming: 2 bases; J trimming: 0 bases; junction bases outside the gene matches: 4. Germline CDR1 MNHEY, CDR2 SVGEGT. The CDR3 loop spans 15 amino acids. The CDR3 DNA sequence: TGTGCCAGCAGTTACGGACAGGACTCCTCCTACGAGCAGTACTTC. It encodes CASSYGQDSSYEQYF.

V and J are TRBV5-1 and TRBJ2-7, with 10 bases aligning to TRBD2. V lost 3 bases, J lost 5 bases, and 8 bases stayed unmatched. The germline V gene has CDR1 SGHRS and CDR2 YFSETQ. The CDR3 sequence is 15 residues long. Here the CDR3 reads CASSSTAGGLHEQYF. In nucleotides, the CDR3 is TGCGCCAGCAGCTCGACAGCGGGAGGGCTCCACGAGCAGTACTTC.

Note on this clone: At one of its ends the junction is not consistent with the germline gene, which may arise from a read error. The V and J genes are TRBV28 and TRBJ1-2; D unclear. CDR3 length: 12 residues. The V gene's germline CDR1 is MDHEN and CDR2 SYDVKM. The CDR3 DNA reads TGTGCCAGCAGACCCCTAGATGGTTCCCTCCTCTTC. Protein product: CASRPLDGSLLF.